This T cell receptor beta chain was recorded in a study of T cell responses to AZD1222 COVID-19 vaccine. Study summary: Investigators merged groups given second doses at roughly 4 or roughly 12 weeks.

A note on this clone: Its target is not known.

This table comes from immunoSEQ multiplex PCR, and its TCRdb copy is limited to in-frame clones, with some not included. This sample has some 100,000 clones, with around 90% found just once. Study-wide findings and caveats: Spike-wide vaccine-associated CD4 TCRs dominated at 160-218 and 743-854.

CDR3 length equals 13 residues. Germline assignment: CDR1 SGHAT and CDR2 FQNNGV. V was pared by 5 bases and J by 6 bases, with 13 bases between. The receptor comes from an adult in good health. This material consisted of peripheral blood, taken on day 0 of AZD1222 vaccination. V gene TRBV11-2 combines with J gene TRBJ1-1, with no clear D. The CDR3 here is CASSRRALAEAFF. The CDR3 DNA is TGTGCCAGCAGCCGAAGGGCATTGGCTGAAGCTTTCTTT. The full variable domain, completed using reference TRBV11-2 and TRBJ1-1, is EAGVAQSPRYKIIEKRQSVAFWCNPISGHATLYWYQQILGQGPKLLIQFQNNGVVDDSQLPKDRFSAERLKGVDSTLKIQPAKLEDSAVYLCASSRRALAEAFFGQGTRLTVV.